The clone carrying this TCR beta chain has just a few counts. Its specificity is not known. V lost 3 bases, J lost 1 base, and 11 bases lay in between. This CDR3 is built from 15 residues. TCRdb called the 5' RACE reads again in MiXCR, with one record for every CDR3 protein. This table has 80,000 to 90,000 distinct CDR3 sequences, around 25% appearing once. This specimen belongs to a study of T-cell memory formation after mild COVID-19. Study-wide results and limits: Cross-reactive memory seemingly joined, as some responding clones were found in pre-infection memory. CD4+ contracting clones were mainly CM and EM; CD8+ ones, EMRA.

Input material: PBMCs or a T cell subset sorted from them (not recorded which). The rearrangement links TRBV12-3 or TRBV12-4 to TRBJ2-3, with D perhaps matching TRBD2 (5 bases). This sequence originates from a man aged 18-30 years who had mild COVID-19 (a few samples of this study predate the infection). Cell type and time point are not known. CDR3 DNA: TGTGCCAGCAGTTTGAGGGAGTTGGGCACAGATACGCAGTATTTT. Protein: CASSLRELGTDTQYF.